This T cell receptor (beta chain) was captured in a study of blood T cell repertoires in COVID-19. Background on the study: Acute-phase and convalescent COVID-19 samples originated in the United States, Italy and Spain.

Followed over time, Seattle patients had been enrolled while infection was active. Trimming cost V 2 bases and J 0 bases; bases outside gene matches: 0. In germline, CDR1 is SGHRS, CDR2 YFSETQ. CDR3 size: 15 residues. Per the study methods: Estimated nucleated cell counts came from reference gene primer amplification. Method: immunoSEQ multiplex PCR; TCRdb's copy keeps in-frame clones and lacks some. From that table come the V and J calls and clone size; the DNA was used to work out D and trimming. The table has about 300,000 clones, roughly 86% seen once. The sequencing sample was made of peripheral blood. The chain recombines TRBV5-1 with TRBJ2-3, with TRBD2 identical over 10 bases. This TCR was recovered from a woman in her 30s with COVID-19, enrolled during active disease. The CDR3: CASSFSGGSTDTQYF. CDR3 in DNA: TGCGCCAGCAGCTTTAGCGGGGGGAGCACAGATACGCAGTATTTT.